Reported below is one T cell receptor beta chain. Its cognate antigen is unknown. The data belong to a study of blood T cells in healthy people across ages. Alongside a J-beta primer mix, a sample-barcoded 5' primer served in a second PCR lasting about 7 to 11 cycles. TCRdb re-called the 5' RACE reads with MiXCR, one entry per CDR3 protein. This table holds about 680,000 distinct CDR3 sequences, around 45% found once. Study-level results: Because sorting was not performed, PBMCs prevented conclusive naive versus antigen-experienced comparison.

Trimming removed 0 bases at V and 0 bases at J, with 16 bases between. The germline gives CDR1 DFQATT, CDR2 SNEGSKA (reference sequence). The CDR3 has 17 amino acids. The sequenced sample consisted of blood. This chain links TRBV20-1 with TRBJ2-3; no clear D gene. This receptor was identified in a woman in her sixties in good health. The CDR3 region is CSARDQVSLSSTDTQYF. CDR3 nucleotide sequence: TGCAGTGCTAGAGATCAGGTATCCCTTTCTAGCACAGATACGCAGTATTTT.